The 25 T cell receptor beta chains listed next were all sequenced from one sample in a study of T cell repertoires in cytomegalovirus infection. No antigen is known for these receptors. TCRdb called the reads again in MiXCR, with one record for every CDR3 protein. The sample contains about 63,000 distinct CDR3 sequences, around 20% of which appear only once. The sample in question was CD8+ T cells from cultured PBMCs, obtained from culture after CMV antigen stimulation. These receptors were obtained from a human donor in good health (CMV status not recorded). Some clones in this sample may be carry-over from other donors' samples.

J is TRBJ1-1 and V is TRBV4-3; D might be TRBD1 (5 bases). This CDR3 spans 17 amino acids. Germline assignment: CDR1 LGHNA and CDR2 YSLEER. Trimming took 0 bases from V and 4 from J, leaving 18 bases between them. The CDR3 bases are TGCGCCAGCAGCCAAGACGTGACCGGGACCCAGGGCACTGAAGCTTTCTTT. Translating gives CASSQDVTGTQGTEAFF.

J is TRBJ2-1 and V is TRBV5-8; D is unclear. V gave up 4 bases and J gave up 1 base, with 9 bases separating them. Germline CDR1 and CDR2: SGHTS and YDEGEE. The CDR3 consists of 14 residues. The chain's CDR3 is CASSPEVSYNEQFF. DNA of the CDR3: TGTGCCAGCAGCCCCGAGGTGTCCTACAATGAGCAGTTCTTC. Looking up the rest from reference TRBV5-8 and TRBJ2-1 gives the full variable domain: EAGVTQSPTHLIKTRGQQATLRCSPISGHTSVYWYQQALGLGLQFLLWYDEGEERNRGNFPPRFSGRQFPNYSSELNVNALELEDSALYLCASSPEVSYNEQFFGPGTRLTVL.

The chain is built from TRBV7-8 and TRBJ1-1; D is possibly TRBD1 (6 bases). The CDR3 runs 14 residues. CDR1 and CDR2 from the germline V gene are SGHVS and FQNEAQ. V lost 5 bases to trimming and J lost 4 bases, with 14 bases between them. The CDR3 spells CASSPTGFGTEAFF. CDR3 coding DNA: TGTGCCAGCAGCCCTACAGGGTTCGGCACTGAAGCTTTCTTT.

This clonotype came up a few times. V is TRBV18 and J is TRBJ2-2, with D unresolved. The germline gives CDR1 KGHSH, CDR2 LQKENI. The CDR3 consists of 15 residues. With 2 bases removed from V and 6 bases from J, the gap between germline ends came to 13 bases. The CDR3 coding sequence is TGTGCCAGCTCACCAGAGTTAGGCGGATCCGGGGAGCTGTTTTTT. Translated: CASSPELGGSGELFF.

This clonotype was seen only a few times. The rearrangement uses TRBV7-2 and TRBJ2-1, with 8 bases matching TRBD2. V lost 2 bases and J lost 4; bases outside the gene matches: 4. There are 15 residues in the CDR3. Germline lookup yields CDR1 SGHTA and CDR2 FQGNSA. The CDR3: CASSLRSGGYNEQFF. The DNA of the CDR3 is TGTGCCAGCAGCTTAAGGAGCGGGGGATACAATGAGCAGTTCTTC.

This clonotype was detected a few times. This chain uses TRBV7-2 with TRBJ2-7, with TRBD1 matching over 9 bases. The V and J ends lost 5 bases and 5 bases, in that order; junction bases with no gene match: 13. This CDR3 has 16 amino acids. Germline CDR1 is SGHTA and CDR2 is FQGNSA. The CDR3 sequence: CASSASRQGVDNEQYF. The CDR3 coding sequence is TGTGCCAGCAGCGCGTCTCGACAGGGGGTCGATAACGAGCAGTACTTC. Using reference TRBV7-2 and TRBJ2-7 for the parts outside the CDR3, the full variable domain is GAGVSQSPSNKVTEKGKDVELRCDPISGHTALYWYRQSLGQGLEFLIYFQGNSAPDKSGLPSDRFSAERTGGSVSTLTIQRTQQEDSAVYLCASSASRQGVDNEQYFGPGTRLTVT.

The V gene is TRBV12-3 or TRBV12-4, the J gene TRBJ2-1, with D possibly matching TRBD1 (5 bases). The CDR3 extends over 11 amino acids. V lost 3 bases and J 8 bases, leaving 5 bases between the germline ends. The CDR3 protein is CASSLGHEQFF. The CDR3 DNA sequence: TGTGCCAGCAGTTTGGGGCATGAGCAGTTCTTC.

Only a few counts were recorded for this clonotype. V is TRBV7-8 and J is TRBJ1-2, with a possible D match to TRBD1 (5 bases). Germline V gives CDR1 SGHVS, CDR2 FQNEAQ. The CDR3 runs to 14 residues. Trimming left V 4 bases short and J 6 bases short, with 15 bases between. The CDR3 spells CASSSRAGRDGYTF. In nucleotides, the CDR3 is TGTGCCAGCAGCTCCCGCGCAGGGAGGGATGGCTACACCTTC.

A few counts support this clonotype. This rearrangement joins TRBV7-9 to TRBJ2-7; weak D call: TRBD1 (6 bases). Per germline, CDR1 SEHNR and CDR2 FQNEAQ (reference sequence). This CDR3 comprises 13 residues. Trimming pared 8 bases from V and 3 bases from J, leaving 14 bases between. The CDR3 spells CASGGQTNYEQYF. CDR3 DNA: TGTGCCAGCGGGGGACAAACTAACTACGAGCAGTACTTC.

The J gene is TRBJ2-7, the V gene TRBV7-4, with 10 bases identical to TRBD1. The V gene's germline CDR1 is SGHVT and CDR2 SQSDAQ. The CDR3 runs to 15 residues. V shed 5 bases, J shed 5 bases, and the junction held 9 bases outside the gene matches. The CDR3 DNA sequence: TGTGCCAGCAGCGTAGGGACAGGGGATTGGGACGAGCAGTACTTC. Encoded protein: CASSVGTGDWDEQYF.

This clonotype was recorded many times. The J gene is TRBJ2-1, the V gene TRBV11-2; 11 bases agree with TRBD2. V shed 4 bases, J shed 0 bases, and the junction held 8 bases outside the gene matches. Germline V CDR1 and CDR2: SGHAT, FQNNGV. CDR3 length: 18 residues. The CDR3 reads CASSYDLLAGDSYNEQFF. CDR3 sequence (DNA): TGTGCCAGCAGCTACGACTTACTAGCGGGGGACTCCTACAATGAGCAGTTCTTC.

This clonotype was seen a few times. This rearrangement joins TRBV7-6 to TRBJ1-1; 7 nucleotides line up with TRBD1. CDR1 is SGHVS, CDR2 FNYEAQ, per germline. V lost 5 bases and J lost 1; bases outside the gene matches: 7. This CDR3 is 15 amino acids long. CDR3 nucleotide sequence: TGTGCCAGCAGCGTAAGACAGGGAGGGAACACTGAAGCTTTCTTT. Translation: CASSVRQGGNTEAFF.

V is TRBV6-8 and J is TRBJ1-2, with D perhaps matching TRBD1 (6 bases). Germline assignment: CDR1 MNHGY and CDR2 SAAAGT. The CDR3 consists of 15 residues. V lost 10 bases and J 4 bases, leaving 22 bases between the germline ends. CDR3 region: CANQEGWGQGYGYTF. CDR3 sequence (DNA): TGTGCCAACCAAGAGGGATGGGGGCAGGGCTATGGCTACACCTTC.

The gene calls are TRBV7-9 and TRBJ2-1; possibly TRBD2 for D (5 bases). Germline lookup yields CDR1 SEHNR and CDR2 FQNEAQ (reference sequence). The CDR3 has 17 amino acids. Trimming stripped 1 base from V and 0 bases from J, with 13 bases between. The CDR3 reads CASSLDGPRGSYNEQFF. The DNA of the CDR3 is TGTGCCAGCAGCTTAGACGGACCTCGGGGCTCCTACAATGAGCAGTTCTTC.

The rearrangement uses TRBV5-4 and TRBJ1-4, with a possible D match to TRBD1 (6 bases). Germline V gene sequence: CDR1 SGHNT, CDR2 YYREEE (reference sequence). The CDR3 is 14 residues long. V was pared by 3 bases and J by 5 bases, with 11 bases between. The CDR3 loop reads CASSYRGANEKLFF. The CDR3 DNA reads TGTGCCAGCAGCTATAGGGGGGCCAATGAAAAACTGTTTTTT. Based on the CDR3 plus reference TRBV5-4 and TRBJ1-4, the full variable domain is ETGVTQSPTHLIKTRGQQVTLRCSSQSGHNTVSWYQQALGQGPQFIFQYYREEENGRGNFPPRFSGLQFPNYSSELNVNALELDDSALYLCASSYRGANEKLFFGSGTQLSVL.

The gene calls are TRBV12-3 or TRBV12-4 and TRBJ2-2; TRBD1 agrees at 7 bases. The CDR3 runs 13 residues. V shed 5 bases, J shed 6 bases, and the junction held 3 bases outside the gene matches. The CDR3 nucleotides read TGTGCCAGCAGTCCAGGGACAGCCGGGGAGCTGTTTTTT. Translation gives CASSPGTAGELFF.

This clonotype was detected a few times. The chain has TRBV11-1 and TRBJ1-2; no definite D call. V was shortened by 5 bases and J by 2 bases, with 12 bases between the two germline ends. CDR1 and CDR2 (germline): SGHAT, FQDESV (reference sequence). CDR3 length: 14 residues. The DNA of the CDR3 is TGTGCCAGCAGCCCCGTGGGCCTAAACTATGGCTACACCTTC. Encoded protein: CASSPVGLNYGYTF. Looking up the rest from reference TRBV11-1 and TRBJ1-2 gives the full variable domain: EAEVAQSPRYKITEKSQAVAFWCDPISGHATLYWYRQILGQGPELLVQFQDESVVDDSQLPKDRFSAERLKGVDSTLKIQPAELGDSAMYLCASSPVGLNYGYTFGSGTRLTVV.

This clonotype was seen more than once but under ten times. This rearrangement joins TRBV24-1 to TRBJ1-2; 7 bases are a match to TRBD1. The germline V gene encodes CDR1 KGHDR and CDR2 SFDVKD. The length of the CDR3 is 13 residues. Trimming at V came to 7 bases and at J to 8 bases, leaving 9 bases not matched to a gene. The chain's CDR3 is CATRRDSLQGYTF. The CDR3 DNA sequence: TGTGCCACCAGGCGGGACAGTTTACAAGGCTACACCTTC.

V is TRBV19 and J is TRBJ2-5; 10 bases match TRBD1. Germline loops: CDR1 LNHDA, CDR2 SQIVND (reference sequence). Trimming removed 5 bases from V and 4 bases from J; junction bases left unmatched: 7. The CDR3 extends over 15 amino acids. The CDR3 loop is CASSVGTGAVETQYF. In DNA, the CDR3 is TGTGCCAGTAGTGTGGGGACAGGGGCGGTAGAGACCCAGTACTTC. The entire variable domain, with the rest obtained from reference TRBV19 and TRBJ2-5, is as follows: DGGITQSPKYLFRKEGQNVTLSCEQNLNHDAMYWYRQDPGQGLRLIYYSQIVNDFQKGDIAEGYSVSREKKESFPLTVTSAQKNPTAFYLCASSVGTGAVETQYFGPGTRLLVL.

This rearrangement joins TRBV23-1 to TRBJ1-5, with D possibly being TRBD1 (6 bases). TRBV23-1 falls under the ORF class, with uncertain function. Trimming stripped 0 bases from V and 0 bases from J, with 15 bases between. The CDR3 totals 18 residues. In DNA, the CDR3 is TGCGCCAGCAGTCAATCAGTGGGGACACCCCATAGCAATCAGCCCCAGCATTTT. It encodes CASSQSVGTPHSNQPQHF.

The rearrangement uses TRBV10-3 and TRBJ2-1; TRBD2 agrees at 11 bases. CDR1 is ENHRY, CDR2 SYGVKD, per germline. V shed 3 bases, J shed 0 bases, and the junction held 22 bases outside the gene matches. The CDR3 sequence is 23 residues long. Here the CDR3 DNA reads TGTGCCATCAGTGACCTCCTAGCGGGGGGCCCTTATCTTTTCCAAAACTCCTACAATGAGCAGTTCTTC. Residues: CAISDLLAGGPYLFQNSYNEQFF.

This clonotype was seen only a few times. A read error may account for a junction end that differs from germline. V gene TRBV6-6 combines with J gene TRBJ2-7; 8 positions match TRBD2. The CDR3 loop spans 19 amino acids. Germline-derived CDR1 and CDR2 are MNHNY and SVGAGI (reference sequence). The CDR3 loop is CASSYSPTPRGGSSYERYF. CDR3 DNA sequence: TGTGCCAGCAGTTACTCACCGACCCCGCGCGGGGGGTCATCCTACGAGCGGTACTTC.

This clonotype was seen once. The chain recombines TRBV6-5 with TRBJ1-2, with unresolved D. Germline CDR1 MNHEY, CDR2 SVGAGI. The CDR3 sequence is 15 residues long. Between the trimmed V and J ends, which lost 4 bases and 3 bases, there was a span of 15 bases. The CDR3 nucleotides are TGTGCCAGCAGTTCGGGCAGCGGATGGGACTATGGCTACACCTTC. Protein: CASSSGSGWDYGYTF.

This clonotype has more than one count but fewer than ten. This chain connects TRBV7-9 to TRBJ2-7, with 7 bases aligning to TRBD2. Germline CDR1 is SEHNR and CDR2 is FQNEAQ (reference sequence). The CDR3 extends over 15 amino acids. Unmatched junction bases numbered 2, after V lost 0 bases and J lost 0 bases. Here the CDR3 reads CASSLASGLSYEQYF. As DNA, the CDR3 is TGTGCCAGCAGCTTAGCTAGCGGGCTCTCCTACGAGCAGTACTTC.

This clonotype was seen a single time. This sequence joins TRBV5-1 and TRBJ2-1; perhaps TRBD1 as D (7 bases). The CDR3 contains 17 residues. The germline CDR1 and CDR2 sequences are SGHRS and YFSETQ. V gave up 3 bases and J gave up 0 bases, with 16 bases separating them. In DNA, the CDR3 is TGCGCCAGCAGCTCCCGGGGGACAGCGAACTCCTACAATGAGCAGTTCTTC. Its protein is CASSSRGTANSYNEQFF.